This TCR beta chain derives from a study of T cell repertoires in cytomegalovirus infection. Study as a whole: Both a matching HLA type and CMV infection were indicated by public TCR beta signatures.

MiXCR was run by TCRdb on the reads, yielding one entry per CDR3 protein. This table holds 300,000 to 400,000 distinct CDR3 sequences, around 18% found once. The junction had 4 bases not matched to a gene; V was cut back by 1 base and J by 3 bases. The V gene's germline CDR1 is SGHTA and CDR2 FQGNSA. The CDR3 is made up of 15 amino acids. Whole-study findings and limits: HLA-C-restricted TCR beta clonotypes specific for CMV led the ex vivo response. Identification of carriers of CMV plus the relevant HLA was performed using cumulative public TCR beta family frequency.

Worth noting for this clonotype: Its specificity is not known. Being one base from a much bigger clone, this may be a read error. In this CDR3 the conserved last residue, phenylalanine or tryptophan, is missing, so a read error is likely.

This TCR was recovered from a human donor in good health (CMV status not recorded). Some clones in this sample may be carry-over from other donors' samples. Material: PBMCs. The chain couples TRBV7-2 to TRBJ2-7; TRBD2 agrees at 9 bases. CDR3 region: CASSLGLAGIYEQYY. The CDR3 coding sequence is TGTGCCAGCAGCTTAGGGCTAGCGGGGATCTACGAGCAGTACTAC.